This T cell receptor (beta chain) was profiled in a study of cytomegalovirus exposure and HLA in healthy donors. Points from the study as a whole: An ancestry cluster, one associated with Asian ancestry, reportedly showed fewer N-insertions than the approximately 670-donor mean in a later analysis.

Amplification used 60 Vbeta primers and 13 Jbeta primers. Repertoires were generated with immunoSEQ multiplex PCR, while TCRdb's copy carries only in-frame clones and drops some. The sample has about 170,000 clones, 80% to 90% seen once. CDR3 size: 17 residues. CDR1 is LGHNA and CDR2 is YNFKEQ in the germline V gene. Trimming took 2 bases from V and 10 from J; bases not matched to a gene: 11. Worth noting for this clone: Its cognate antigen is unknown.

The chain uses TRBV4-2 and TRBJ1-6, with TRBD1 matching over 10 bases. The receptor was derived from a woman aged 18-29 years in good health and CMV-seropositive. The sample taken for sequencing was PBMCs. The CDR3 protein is CASSQHPRGTGASPLHF. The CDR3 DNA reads TGTGCCAGCAGCCAACACCCAAGGGGGACAGGGGCCTCACCCCTCCACTTT.